This TCR beta chain appears in the sequencing data of a study of cytomegalovirus exposure and HLA in healthy donors (dated by TCRdb to 2015 to 2018). For the wider study: An earlier analysis of a few hundred of the donors reported about 300 Gb of sequence data and 117 million unique TCR beta sequences obtained from some 200 million T cells. Because of strong linkage in the cohort, four to six DR-DQ haplotypes were treated as single units for association and clustering. The T cell repertoires of roughly 660 subjects were profiled by immunosequencing and related to cytomegalovirus serostatus. Among 300 to 450 genotyped donors of the cohort, an average of about 240,000 unique TCR beta nucleotide sequences were sequenced per donor, approximately 20% of them non-productive. The study was designed to test whether signatures of past pathogen exposure could be identified by cataloging public T cell receptors. High-throughput TCR immunosequencing, statistical association of individual TCRs with disease status, and machine learning were combined to predict cytomegalovirus infection status. Roughly 320 gigabases of sequencing data and around 85 million unique TCR sequences made up an early release that covered under 750 HLA-typed donors. A later analysis re-examined previously published TCR beta repertoires from roughly 720 donors and added high-resolution HLA genotyping to investigate patterns of TCR occurrence. In a later genetic analysis, genome-wide SNP genotypes for about three fifths of the 666 donors were used, and that subset was treated as a discovery cohort. Donor age, sex, ethnicity and CMV serostatus were compiled alongside the repertoire data. Besides the first cohort of about 730 subjects, a separate validation cohort made up of roughly 120 different subjects was used. All discovery cohort repertoires had been generated using a single sequencing platform. HLA typing included class I and class II loci at four-digit resolution. Rather than using new phenotypic data, the later analysis identified candidate immune exposures from TCR beta sequences and from how often those sequences occurred across donors. Among the approximately 430 genotyped donors, around 81% belonged to the genetic ancestry cluster associated with self-reported Caucasian donors. Typing coverage differed by locus: A, B, C, DRB1 and DQB1 were typed in roughly 620-630 donors, DQA1 in about 560, DPA1 in roughly 590, and DPB1 in roughly 450. An earlier analysis of around 580 of the donors used high-throughput TCR beta sequencing to judge whether each TCR beta V gene segment behaved as functional or pseudogenic.

Overall study outcomes, separate from this receptor: In a later analysis, the rate of TCR association differed among HLA loci, with DRB1 alleles having the most associated TCRs and HLA-C alleles having the fewest. Across donors, most TCR sequences were observed very rarely, whereas some public TCRs were present in many individuals. Sequencing depth was assumed to be roughly uniform across donors in the presence/absence analyses, though that assumption may not hold. According to a later analysis, most CMV-associated TCR beta chains appeared to be HLA-restricted, and the HLA associations seemed to be driven largely by CMV exposure. Assigning TCR associations to individual alleles was difficult when HLA alleles, especially DR and DQ, strongly co-occurred. A cluster of highly shared sequence variants was judged likely to represent a technical artifact of the sequencing pipeline. A later analysis found that HLA-associated TCR beta chains were more clonally expanded and had lower generation probabilities than equally common non-associated chains. Compared with the approximately 720-donor mean, donors in an Asian-associated ancestry cluster had fewer N-insertions in productive TCRs, according to a later genetic analysis. In a later analysis, several top co-occurrence clusters were reported to appear linked to parvovirus B19, influenza, CMV and Epstein-Barr virus. A further reported finding was that TCR beta sequences accurately predicted the HLA-A and HLA-B alleles for most subjects in the first cohort. Correlated functional status among segregating V segments might be attributable to linkage disequilibrium, but an unknown experimental factor could not be ruled out. According to the authors, the approach could potentially be generalized to other disease states and immunological phenotypes. Cytomegalovirus status was reported to be diagnosed by the classifier with high specificity and sensitivity in both the original and validation cohorts. In an earlier analysis of roughly 500 of the donors, most TCR beta V segments appeared in productive rearrangements about 87% or about 30% of the time, broadly matching IMGT annotations. In this cohort, only TCR beta chains were sequenced, and detectable features were limited by the absence of alpha or paired-chain data. A later analysis associated 15,000 to 20,000 TCR beta sequences with specific HLA alleles at a false discovery rate of 0.05. Because counts were too low, 15 to 20 rarely observed V segments, including chromosome 9 orphons, were excluded from the earlier analysis of several hundred of the donors. The only immune exposure information available for the cohort was CMV serostatus. In vitro tests confirmed that a few of the cytomegalovirus-associated TCR beta chains recognize cytomegalovirus antigens. The study listed approximately 150 TCR beta chains as associated with cytomegalovirus. Because the 87-base-pair reads could not distinguish some IMGT-functional V segments, including TRBV6-2 and TRBV6-3, those segments were excluded. Because HLA typing was missing for some donors at each locus, association tests included only the typed subset. V-gene and J-gene trimming of TCR beta chains was associated with a missense DCLRE1C variant in a later genetic analysis, and the association was replicated in an independent cohort.

As encoded in the germline V gene, CDR1 is SGHRS while CDR2 is YFSETQ. V loses 2 bases of germline sequence and J loses 0 bases, and the interval between the two ends is 3 bases. The CDR3 contains 12 residues, cysteine and phenylalanine counted. Of all the DNA, just the CDR3 is kept, 36 bases in frame from base 1. Libraries were constructed by the immunoSEQ multiplex PCR assay. For the multiplex PCR, a mixture combining 60 forward primers for TCR Vbeta segments and 13 reverse primers for TCR Jbeta segments was used. Amplification of the CDR3 region of rearranged TCR beta genes was performed with a multiplex PCR assay on genomic DNA. Amplified TCR beta libraries were sequenced as 87-base-pair reads on the Illumina HiSeq System. The published analysis was carried out like this. A later analysis tallied 75 million to 85 million unique TCR beta chains across the 666 repertoires, and approximately 12 million of those chains were shared by two or more donors. Raw reads were error-corrected and collapsed into unique sequences by a nearest-neighbor algorithm in which closely related sequences were merged to remove PCR and sequencing errors. Alignment of CDR3 sequences to IMGT reference sequences was used to assign V, D and J gene segments. Each retained sequence needed at least a six-nucleotide match to both a V gene segment and a J gene segment. A rearrangement was called productive if the CDR3 had no stop codons and remained in frame with V and J, and every other rearrangement was called non-productive. CDR3 was defined according to IMGT convention as the region running from the second conserved V-encoded cysteine to the conserved J-encoded phenylalanine. The earlier analysis of roughly 590 of the donors excluded any sequence lacking an unambiguous match to a single V gene segment. An earlier analysis of over 450 of the donors classified V segments as functional when productive rearrangements were above 56.7% and as segregating when the standard deviation between donors was above 5%. A statistical classification framework was built for diagnosing cytomegalovirus status from the catalog of TCR beta chain sequences. In a later analysis, TCR nucleotide sequences were compared against IMGT/GENE-DB human TR gene sequences so that V and J genes could be assigned. Using the TCRdist pipeline, a later analysis assigned CDR3 sequences along with most-parsimonious VDJ recombination scenarios. In a later analysis, each TCR beta chain was defined by its CDR3 amino acid sequence together with its V-gene family, and reads without a unique V-gene family were excluded. To address suspected cross-contamination and a sequencing artifact, a later analysis removed roughly 580 highly shared, low-generation-probability nucleotide sequences. In a later analysis, a clonal expansion index for each public chain was calculated from normalized within-repertoire ranks of inferred template counts. In a later analysis, generation probabilities were computed with a VDJ recombination model fitted to out-of-frame rearrangements, and the resulting probabilities were checked against IGoR. A later analysis scored TCR-TCR, TCR-HLA and TCR-CMV co-occurrence with hypergeometric tests, applying a repertoire-size bias correction to TCR pairs. False discovery rates were estimated in a later analysis by permuting HLA or CMV assignments 20 times. In a later analysis, co-occurring TCRs were grouped using DBSCAN, with TCRdist sequence similarity added in when clustering inside HLA-allele-positive subsets. Repertoires with fewer than 30,000 or more than 120,000 public chains, plus five repertoires with anomalous nucleotide sharing, were excluded from co-occurrence clustering. TCRdb provides this immuneACCESS table in a form limited to in-frame rearrangements. Some clones are lacking; in checked studies, under half of them reflect an unresolved V gene, and why the rest are absent is not known. That table gives V, J and clone size, and the DNA gave D and trimming. Here the sample has roughly 180,000 clones; approximately 78% occur a single time. Over 0.65% of the sample goes to the ten largest clones.

The cohort comprised some 700 healthy bone marrow donors. At the time of sampling, every cohort member was nominally healthy, though immune exposures that went unrecorded were likely present. The donor tested CMV seronegative and was one of the 352 seronegative cohort members. Every donor gave a peripheral blood sample, and the peripheral blood mononuclear cells from that sample were used for TCR beta sequencing. Genomic DNA extraction from the blood cell samples was performed with the Qiagen DNeasy Blood Extraction Kit. About this clone itself: This receptor's antigen is unknown. No much larger clonotype is one base removed from it; base qualities were not supplied.

The sequencing input was PBMCs. The sequence came from a woman aged 18 to 35 in good health and CMV-seronegative. The chain joins TRBV5-1 to TRBJ2-7; the D gene is not confidently resolved. The CDR3 protein sequence reads: CASSFGSYEQYF. The nucleotide sequence is given as TGCGCCAGCAGCTTCGGCTCCTACGAGCAGTACTTC. With the portions outside the CDR3 filled from the reference TRBV5-1 and TRBJ2-7 genes, the complete variable region becomes KAGVTQTPRYLIKTRGQQVTLSCSPISGHRSVSWYQQTPGQGLQFLFEYFSETQRNKGNFPGRFSGRQFSNSRSEMNVSTLELGDSALYLCASSFGSYEQYFGPGTRLTVT.